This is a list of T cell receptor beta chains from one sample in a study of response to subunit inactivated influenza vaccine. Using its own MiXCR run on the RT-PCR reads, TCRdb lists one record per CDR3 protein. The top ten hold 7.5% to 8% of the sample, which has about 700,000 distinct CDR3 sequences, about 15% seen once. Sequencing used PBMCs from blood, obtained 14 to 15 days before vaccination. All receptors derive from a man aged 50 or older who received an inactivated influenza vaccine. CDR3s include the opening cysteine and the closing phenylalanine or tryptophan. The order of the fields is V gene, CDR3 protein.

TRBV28 CASRYLDQPQHF
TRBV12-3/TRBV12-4 CASSLDISSGYTF
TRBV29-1 CSVDSVGGGEQYF
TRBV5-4 CASSLALRLGLAGAGEQFF
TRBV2 CASTRGVSQPQHF
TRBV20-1 CSARIRGQDTQYF
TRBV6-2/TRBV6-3 CASRRQTGVNTGELFF
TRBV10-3 CAISVTGREQYF
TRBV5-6 CASSMNYEQYF
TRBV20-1 CSAITGTVYGYTF
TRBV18 CASSPPRQGYTGELFF
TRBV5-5 CASSSFPGGTYNEQFF
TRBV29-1 CSGDRGLNTEAFF
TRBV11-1 CASSLYGRGPPWGNEQFF
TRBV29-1 CSATASTSSSYNEQFF
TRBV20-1 CSAEGMDVYNEKLFF
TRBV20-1 CSAYDRGEPQHF
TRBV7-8 CASSEGGQLNEKLFF